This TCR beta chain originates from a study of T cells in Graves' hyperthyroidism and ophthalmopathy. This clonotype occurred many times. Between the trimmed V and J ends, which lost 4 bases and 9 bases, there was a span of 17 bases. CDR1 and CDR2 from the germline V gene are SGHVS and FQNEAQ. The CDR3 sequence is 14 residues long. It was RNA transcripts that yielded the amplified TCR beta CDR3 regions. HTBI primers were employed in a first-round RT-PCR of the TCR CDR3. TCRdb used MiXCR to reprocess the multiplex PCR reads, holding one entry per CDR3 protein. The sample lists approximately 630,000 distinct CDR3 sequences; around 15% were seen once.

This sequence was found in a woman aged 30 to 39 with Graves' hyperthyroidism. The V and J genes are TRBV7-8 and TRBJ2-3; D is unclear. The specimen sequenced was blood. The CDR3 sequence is CASSSRQSWATQYF. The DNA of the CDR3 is TGTGCCAGCAGCTCCCGGCAGTCGTGGGCGACGCAGTATTTT. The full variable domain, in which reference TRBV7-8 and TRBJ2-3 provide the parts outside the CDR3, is GAGVSQSPRYKVAKRGQDVALRCDPISGHVSLFWYQQALGQGPEFLTYFQNEAQLDKSGLPSDRFFAERPEGSVSTLKIQRTQQEDSAVYLCASSSRQSWATQYFGPGTRLTVL.